The clone carrying this T cell receptor beta chain appeared many times. What it binds is unknown. This entry comes from a study of human T cells and chemical hapten exposure. Across the whole study: The study sensitized with 2% DPC on a roughly 2 cm by roughly 2 cm patch of upper inner arm skin. Variation in per-sample TCR yields came mainly from small pooled library volume differences. Study outcomes and limitations: Expanded TCR counts at PT1 were positively correlated with the patch test score.

Separate cDNA molecules received unique molecular identifiers, which the library attached to them. TCRdb analysed the RACE reads with MiXCR anew, one entry per CDR3 protein. The data show around 110,000 distinct CDR3 sequences, 9% to 14% seen once. The CDR3 runs to 13 residues. In germline, CDR1 is MNHEY, CDR2 SMNVEV (reference sequence). Unmatched junction bases numbered 5, after V lost 9 bases and J lost 6 bases. The time point is: patch test 1, 2 weeks after DPC sensitization. Treatment described: therapeutic diphenylcyclopropenone sensitization with weekly scalp DPC. The chain recombines TRBV27 with TRBJ1-2, with 12 bases identical to TRBD1. The source of this sequence is a woman aged 45-65 years with alopecia areata. Some clones in this sample may be carry-over from other donors' samples. Sample: whole blood, taken in connection with sensitization to the hapten diphenylcyclopropenone (DPC). CDR3 region: CASSGTGGHGYTF. The CDR3, as DNA: TGTGCCAGTTCCGGGACAGGGGGCCATGGCTACACCTTC.